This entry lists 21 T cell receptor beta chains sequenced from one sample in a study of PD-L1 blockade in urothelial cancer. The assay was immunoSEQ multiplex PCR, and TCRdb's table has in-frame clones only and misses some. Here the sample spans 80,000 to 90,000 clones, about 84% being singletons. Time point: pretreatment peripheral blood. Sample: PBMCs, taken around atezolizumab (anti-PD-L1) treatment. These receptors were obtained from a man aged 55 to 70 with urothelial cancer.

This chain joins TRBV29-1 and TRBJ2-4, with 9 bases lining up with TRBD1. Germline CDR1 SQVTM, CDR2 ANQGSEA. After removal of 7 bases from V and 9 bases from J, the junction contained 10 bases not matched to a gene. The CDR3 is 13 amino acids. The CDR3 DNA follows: TGCAGCGCAACAGGGGGCGGGCAGGCCATTCAGTACTTC. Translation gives CSATGGGQAIQYF.

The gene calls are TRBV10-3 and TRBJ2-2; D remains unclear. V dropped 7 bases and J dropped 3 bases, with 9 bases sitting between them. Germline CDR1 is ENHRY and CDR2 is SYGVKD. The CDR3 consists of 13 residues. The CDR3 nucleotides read TGTGCCATCAATGGCGGATACACCGGGGAGCTGTTTTTT. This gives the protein CAINGGYTGELFF.

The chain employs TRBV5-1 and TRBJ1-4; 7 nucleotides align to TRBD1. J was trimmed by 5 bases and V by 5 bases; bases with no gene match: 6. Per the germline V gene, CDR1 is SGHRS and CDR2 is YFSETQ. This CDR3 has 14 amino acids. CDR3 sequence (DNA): TGCGCCAGCAGGGGCACAGGGGAGAATGAAAAACTGTTTTTT. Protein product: CASRGTGENEKLFF.

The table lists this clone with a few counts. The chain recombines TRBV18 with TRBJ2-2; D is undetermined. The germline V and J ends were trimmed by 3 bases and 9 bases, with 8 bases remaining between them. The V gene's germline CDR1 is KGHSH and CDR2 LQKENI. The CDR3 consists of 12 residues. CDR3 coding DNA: TGTGCCAGCTCACCTATGACTTGGGAGCTGTTTTTT. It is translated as CASSPMTWELFF.

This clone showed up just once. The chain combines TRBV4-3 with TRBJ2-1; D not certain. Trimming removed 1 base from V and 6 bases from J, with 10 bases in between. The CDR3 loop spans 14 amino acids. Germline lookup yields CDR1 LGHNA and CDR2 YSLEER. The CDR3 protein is CASSQGSSINEQFF. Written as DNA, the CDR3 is TGCGCCAGCAGCCAAGGATCTAGTATCAATGAGCAGTTCTTC.

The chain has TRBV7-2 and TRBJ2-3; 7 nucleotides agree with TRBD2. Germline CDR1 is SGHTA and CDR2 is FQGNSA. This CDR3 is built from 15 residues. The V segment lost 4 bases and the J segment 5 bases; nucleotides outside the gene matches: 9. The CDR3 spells CASSYGGTGVDTQYF. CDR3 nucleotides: TGTGCCAGCAGCTACGGGGGGACTGGGGTAGATACGCAGTATTTT.

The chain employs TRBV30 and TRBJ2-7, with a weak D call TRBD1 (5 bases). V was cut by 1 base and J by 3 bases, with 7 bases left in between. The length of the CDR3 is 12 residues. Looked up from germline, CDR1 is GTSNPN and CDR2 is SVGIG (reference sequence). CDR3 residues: CAWSEDSYEQYF. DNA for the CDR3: TGTGCCTGGAGTGAAGACAGCTACGAGCAGTACTTC.

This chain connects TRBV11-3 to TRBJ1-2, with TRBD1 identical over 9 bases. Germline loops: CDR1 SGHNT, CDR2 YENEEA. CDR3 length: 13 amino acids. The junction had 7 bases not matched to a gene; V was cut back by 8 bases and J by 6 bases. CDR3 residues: CASSDRGFNGYTF. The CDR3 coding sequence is TGTGCCAGCTCGGACAGGGGCTTCAATGGCTACACCTTC.

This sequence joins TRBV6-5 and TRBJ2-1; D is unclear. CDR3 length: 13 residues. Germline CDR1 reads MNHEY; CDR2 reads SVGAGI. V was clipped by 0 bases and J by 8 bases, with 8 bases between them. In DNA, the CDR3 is TGTGCCAGCAGTTACTCGTTGAGTTATGAGCAGTTCTTC. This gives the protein CASSYSLSYEQFF.

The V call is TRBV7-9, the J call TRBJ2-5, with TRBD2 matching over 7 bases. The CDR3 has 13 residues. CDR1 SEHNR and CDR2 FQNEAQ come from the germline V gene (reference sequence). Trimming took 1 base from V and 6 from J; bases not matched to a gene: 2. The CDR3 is CASSLDGRQTQYF. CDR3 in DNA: TGTGCCAGCAGCTTAGACGGGAGGCAGACCCAGTACTTC.

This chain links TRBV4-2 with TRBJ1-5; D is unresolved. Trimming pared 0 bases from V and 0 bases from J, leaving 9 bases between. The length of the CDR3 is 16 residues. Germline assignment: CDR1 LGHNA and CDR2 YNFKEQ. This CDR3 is CASSQEGGPSNQPQHF. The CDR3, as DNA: TGTGCCAGCAGCCAAGAAGGAGGGCCTAGCAATCAGCCCCAGCATTTT.

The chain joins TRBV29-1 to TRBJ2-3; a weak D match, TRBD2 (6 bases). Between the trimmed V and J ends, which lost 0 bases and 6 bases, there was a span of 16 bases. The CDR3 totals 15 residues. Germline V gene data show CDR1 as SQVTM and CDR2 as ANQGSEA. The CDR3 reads CSVEDRPGGGDTQYF. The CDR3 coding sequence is TGCAGCGTTGAAGATCGGCCAGGTGGGGGGGATACGCAGTATTTT.

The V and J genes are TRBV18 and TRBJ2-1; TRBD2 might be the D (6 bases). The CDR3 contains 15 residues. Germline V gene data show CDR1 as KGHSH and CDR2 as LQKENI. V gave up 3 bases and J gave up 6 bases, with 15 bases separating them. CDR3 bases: TGTGCCAGCTCACCTAGCGTCGGAGGGTTCAATGAGCAGTTCTTC. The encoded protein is CASSPSVGGFNEQFF. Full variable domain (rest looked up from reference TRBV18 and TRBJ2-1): NAGVMQNPRHLVRRRGQEARLRCSPMKGHSHVYWYRQLPEEGLKFMVYLQKENIIDESGMPKERFSAEFPKEGPSILRIQQVVRGDSAAYFCASSPSVGGFNEQFFGPGTRLTVL.

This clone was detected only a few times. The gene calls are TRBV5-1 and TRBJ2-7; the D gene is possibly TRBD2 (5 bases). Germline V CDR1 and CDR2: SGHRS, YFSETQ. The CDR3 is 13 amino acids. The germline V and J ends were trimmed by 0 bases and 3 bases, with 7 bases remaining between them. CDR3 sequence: CASSLERGYEQYF. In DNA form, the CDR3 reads TGCGCCAGCAGCTTGGAACGGGGCTACGAGCAGTACTTC.

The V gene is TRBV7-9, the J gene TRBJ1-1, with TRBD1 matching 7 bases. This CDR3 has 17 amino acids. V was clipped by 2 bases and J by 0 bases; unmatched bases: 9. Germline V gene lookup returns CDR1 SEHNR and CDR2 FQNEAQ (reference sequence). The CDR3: CASSLPDRVPMNTEAFF. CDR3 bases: TGTGCCAGCAGCTTACCCGACAGGGTTCCCATGAACACTGAAGCTTTCTTT.

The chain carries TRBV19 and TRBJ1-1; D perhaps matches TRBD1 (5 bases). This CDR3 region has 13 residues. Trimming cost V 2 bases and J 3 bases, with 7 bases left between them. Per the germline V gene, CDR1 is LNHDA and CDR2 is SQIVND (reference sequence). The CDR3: CASSIQGHTEAFF. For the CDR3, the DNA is TGTGCCAGTAGTATACAGGGTCACACTGAAGCTTTCTTT.

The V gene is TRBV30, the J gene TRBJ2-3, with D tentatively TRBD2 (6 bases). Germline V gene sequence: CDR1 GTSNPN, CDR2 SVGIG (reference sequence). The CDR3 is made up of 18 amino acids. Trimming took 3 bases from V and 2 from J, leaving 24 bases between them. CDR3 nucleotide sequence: TGTGCCTGGAGCGTTCGGGGGTTTTTTAACCCCTCCACAGATACGCAGTATTTT. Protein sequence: CAWSVRGFFNPSTDTQYF. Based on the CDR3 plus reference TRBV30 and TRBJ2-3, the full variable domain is SQTIHQWPATLVQPVGSPLSLECTVEGTSNPNLYWYRQAAGRGLQLLFYSVGIGQISSEVPQNLSASRPQDRQFILSSKKLLLSDSGFYLCAWSVRGFFNPSTDTQYFGPGTRLTVL.

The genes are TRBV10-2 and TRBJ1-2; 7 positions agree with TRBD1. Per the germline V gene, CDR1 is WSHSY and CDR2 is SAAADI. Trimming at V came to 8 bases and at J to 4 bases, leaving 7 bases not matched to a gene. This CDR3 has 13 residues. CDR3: CASRQGSLYGYTF. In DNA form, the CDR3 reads TGCGCCAGCCGACAGGGATCACTCTATGGCTACACCTTC.

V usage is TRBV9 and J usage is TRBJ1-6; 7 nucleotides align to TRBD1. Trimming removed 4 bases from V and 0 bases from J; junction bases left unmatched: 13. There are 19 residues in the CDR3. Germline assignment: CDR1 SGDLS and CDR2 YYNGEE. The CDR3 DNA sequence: TGTGCCAGCAGCCCACGGGACAGAGCCCAGAGCTCCTATAATTCACCCCTCCACTTT. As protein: CASSPRDRAQSSYNSPLHF.

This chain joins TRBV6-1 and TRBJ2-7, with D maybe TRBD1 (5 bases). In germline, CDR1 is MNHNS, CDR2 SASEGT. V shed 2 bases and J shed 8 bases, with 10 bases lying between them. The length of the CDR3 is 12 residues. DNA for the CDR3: TGTGCCAGCAGTGAAATCAGGGCGAAGCAGTACTTC. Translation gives CASSEIRAKQYF.

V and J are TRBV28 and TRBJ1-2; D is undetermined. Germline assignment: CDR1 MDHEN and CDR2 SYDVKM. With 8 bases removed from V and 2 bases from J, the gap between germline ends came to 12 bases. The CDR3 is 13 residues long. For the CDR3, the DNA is TGTGCCAGCTTGCCGAGCCTGAACTATGGCTACACCTTC. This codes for CASLPSLNYGYTF.